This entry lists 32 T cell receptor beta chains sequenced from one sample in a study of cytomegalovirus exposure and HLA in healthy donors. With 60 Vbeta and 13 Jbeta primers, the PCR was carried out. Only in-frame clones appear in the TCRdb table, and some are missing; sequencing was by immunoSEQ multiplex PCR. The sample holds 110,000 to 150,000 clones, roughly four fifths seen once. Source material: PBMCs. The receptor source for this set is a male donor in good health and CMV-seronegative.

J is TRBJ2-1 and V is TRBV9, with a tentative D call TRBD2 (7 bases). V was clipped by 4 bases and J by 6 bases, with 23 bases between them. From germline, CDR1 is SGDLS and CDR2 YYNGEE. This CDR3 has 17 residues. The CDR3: CASSIRGGDSPRNEQFF. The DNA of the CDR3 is TGTGCCAGCAGCATCCGAGGGGGGGACTCACCACGCAATGAGCAGTTCTTC.

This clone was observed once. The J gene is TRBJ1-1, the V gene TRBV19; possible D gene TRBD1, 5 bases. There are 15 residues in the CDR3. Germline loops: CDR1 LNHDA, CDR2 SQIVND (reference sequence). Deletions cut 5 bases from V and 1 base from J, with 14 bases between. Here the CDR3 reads CASSDSGLRNTEAFF. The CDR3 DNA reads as TGTGCCAGTAGTGACTCGGGACTGCGGAACACTGAAGCTTTCTTT.

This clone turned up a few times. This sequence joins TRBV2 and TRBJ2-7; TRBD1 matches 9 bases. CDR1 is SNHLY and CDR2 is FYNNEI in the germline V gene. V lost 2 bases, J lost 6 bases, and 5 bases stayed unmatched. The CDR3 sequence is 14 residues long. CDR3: CASSENRGPVEQYF. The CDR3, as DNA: TGTGCCAGCAGTGAAAACAGGGGGCCGGTCGAGCAGTACTTC.

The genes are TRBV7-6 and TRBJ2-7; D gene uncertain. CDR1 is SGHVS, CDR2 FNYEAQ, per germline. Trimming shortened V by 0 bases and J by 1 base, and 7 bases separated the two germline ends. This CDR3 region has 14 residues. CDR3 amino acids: CASSLAGRSYEQYF. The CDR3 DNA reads TGTGCCAGCAGCTTAGCGGGCAGGTCCTACGAGCAGTACTTC.

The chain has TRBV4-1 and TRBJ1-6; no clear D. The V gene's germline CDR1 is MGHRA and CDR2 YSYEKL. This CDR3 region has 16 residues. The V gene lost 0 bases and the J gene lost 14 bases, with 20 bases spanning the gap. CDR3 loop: CASSQDRTSRGLALHF. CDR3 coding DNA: TGCGCCAGCAGCCAAGATAGAACCTCTCGAGGGTTGGCCCTCCACTTT.

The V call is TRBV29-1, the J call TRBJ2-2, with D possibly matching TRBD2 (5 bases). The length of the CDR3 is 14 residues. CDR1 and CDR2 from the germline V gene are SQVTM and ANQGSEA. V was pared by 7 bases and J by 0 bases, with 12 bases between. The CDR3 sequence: CSACLRANTGELFF. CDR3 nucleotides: TGCAGCGCCTGCCTGCGGGCGAACACCGGGGAGCTGTTTTTT.

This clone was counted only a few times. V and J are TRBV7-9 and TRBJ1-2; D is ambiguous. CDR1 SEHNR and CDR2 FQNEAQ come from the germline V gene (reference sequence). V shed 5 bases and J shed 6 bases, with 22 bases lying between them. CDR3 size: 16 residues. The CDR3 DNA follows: TGTGCCAGCAGCGAAAGAGGCGGGAAAGTACTCCATGGCTACACCTTC. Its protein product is CASSERGGKVLHGYTF.

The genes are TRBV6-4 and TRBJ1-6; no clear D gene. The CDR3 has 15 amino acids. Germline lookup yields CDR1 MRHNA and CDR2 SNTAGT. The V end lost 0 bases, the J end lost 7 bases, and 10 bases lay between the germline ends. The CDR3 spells CASSDSPGENSPLHF. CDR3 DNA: TGTGCCAGCAGTGACTCCCCGGGAGAGAATTCACCCCTCCACTTT.

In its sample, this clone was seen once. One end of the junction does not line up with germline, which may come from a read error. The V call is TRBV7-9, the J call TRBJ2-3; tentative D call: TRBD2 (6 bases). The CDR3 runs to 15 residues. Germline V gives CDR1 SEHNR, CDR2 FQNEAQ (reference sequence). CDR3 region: CSSSLGGGGTDTQYF. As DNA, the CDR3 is TGTTCCAGCAGCTTAGGAGGAGGGGGCACAGATACGCAGTATTTT.

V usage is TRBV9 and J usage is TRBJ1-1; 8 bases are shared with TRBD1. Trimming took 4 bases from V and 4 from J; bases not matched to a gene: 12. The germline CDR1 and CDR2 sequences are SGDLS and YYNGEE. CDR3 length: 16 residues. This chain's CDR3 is CASSPHDRGYGTEAFF. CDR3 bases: TGTGCCAGCAGCCCTCACGACAGGGGCTACGGCACTGAAGCTTTCTTT.

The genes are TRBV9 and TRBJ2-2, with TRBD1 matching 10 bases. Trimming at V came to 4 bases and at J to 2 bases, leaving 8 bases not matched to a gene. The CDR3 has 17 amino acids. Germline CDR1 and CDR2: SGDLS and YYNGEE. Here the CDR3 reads CASSSSGTGANTGELFF. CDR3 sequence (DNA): TGTGCCAGCAGCTCGTCCGGGACAGGGGCAAACACCGGGGAGCTGTTTTTT.

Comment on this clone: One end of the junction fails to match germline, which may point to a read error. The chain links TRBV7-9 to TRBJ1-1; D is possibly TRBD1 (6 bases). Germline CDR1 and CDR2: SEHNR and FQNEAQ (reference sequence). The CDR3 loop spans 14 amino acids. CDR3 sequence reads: CAGSLAGVNTEAFF. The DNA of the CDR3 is TGTGCCGGCAGCTTAGCAGGGGTGAACACTGAAGCTTTCTTT.

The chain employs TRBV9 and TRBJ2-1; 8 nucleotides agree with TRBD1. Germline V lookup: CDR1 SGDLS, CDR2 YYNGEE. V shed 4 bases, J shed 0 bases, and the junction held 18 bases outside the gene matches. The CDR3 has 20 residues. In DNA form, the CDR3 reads TGTGCCAGCAGCCTACCTGCATTTCAGGGGGCCACCCCCTCCTACAATGAGCAGTTCTTC. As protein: CASSLPAFQGATPSYNEQFF.

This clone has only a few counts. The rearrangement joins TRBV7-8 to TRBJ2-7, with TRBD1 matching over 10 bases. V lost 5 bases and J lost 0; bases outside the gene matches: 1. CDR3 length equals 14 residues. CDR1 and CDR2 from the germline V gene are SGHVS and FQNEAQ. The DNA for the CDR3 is TGTGCCAGCAGCGGACAGGGGGGCTCCTACGAGCAGTACTTC. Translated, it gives CASSGQGGSYEQYF.

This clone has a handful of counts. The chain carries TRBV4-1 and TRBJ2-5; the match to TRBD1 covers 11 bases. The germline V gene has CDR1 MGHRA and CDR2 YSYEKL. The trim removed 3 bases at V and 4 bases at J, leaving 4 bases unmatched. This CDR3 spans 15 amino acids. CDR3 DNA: TGCGCCAGCAGCCACGGACAGGGGGCTCTAGAGACCCAGTACTTC. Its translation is CASSHGQGALETQYF.

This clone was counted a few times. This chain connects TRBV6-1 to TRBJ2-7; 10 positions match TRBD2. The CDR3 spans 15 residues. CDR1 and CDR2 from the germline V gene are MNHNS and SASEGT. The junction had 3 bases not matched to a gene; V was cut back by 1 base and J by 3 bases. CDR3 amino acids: CASSEEPSGGYEQYF. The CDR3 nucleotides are TGTGCCAGCAGTGAAGAACCTAGCGGGGGCTACGAGCAGTACTTC.

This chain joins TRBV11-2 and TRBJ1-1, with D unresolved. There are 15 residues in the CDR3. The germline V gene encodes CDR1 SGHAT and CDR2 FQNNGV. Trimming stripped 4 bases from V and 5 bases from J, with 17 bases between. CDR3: CASSSRGRGGTEAFF. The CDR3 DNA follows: TGTGCCAGCAGCTCAAGAGGTAGAGGAGGGACTGAAGCTTTCTTT.

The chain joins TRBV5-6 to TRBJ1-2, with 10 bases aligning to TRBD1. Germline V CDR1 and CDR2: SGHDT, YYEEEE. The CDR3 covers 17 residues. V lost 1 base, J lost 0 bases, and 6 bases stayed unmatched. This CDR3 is CASSLRDRGNPNYGYTF. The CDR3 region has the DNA TGTGCCAGCAGCTTGCGGGACAGGGGAAACCCTAACTATGGCTACACCTTC.

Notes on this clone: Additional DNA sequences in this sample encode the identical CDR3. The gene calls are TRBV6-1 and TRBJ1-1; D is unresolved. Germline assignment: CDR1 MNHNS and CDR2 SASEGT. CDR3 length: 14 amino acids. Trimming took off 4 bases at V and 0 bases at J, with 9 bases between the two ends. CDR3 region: CASSATGMNTEAFF. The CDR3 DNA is TGTGCCAGCAGTGCCACCGGGATGAACACTGAAGCTTTCTTT.

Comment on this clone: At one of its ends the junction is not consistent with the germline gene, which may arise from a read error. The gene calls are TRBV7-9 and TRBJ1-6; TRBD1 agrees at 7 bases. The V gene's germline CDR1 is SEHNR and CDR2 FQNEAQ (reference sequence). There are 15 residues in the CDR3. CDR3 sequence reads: CASSLEGAQVTPLHF. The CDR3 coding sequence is TGTGCCAGCAGTTTAGAGGGGGCGCAGGTTACACCCCTCCACTTT.

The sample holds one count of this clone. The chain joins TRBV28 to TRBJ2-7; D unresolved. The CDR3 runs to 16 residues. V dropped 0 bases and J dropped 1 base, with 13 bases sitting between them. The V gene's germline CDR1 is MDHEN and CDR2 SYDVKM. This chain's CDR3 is CASSLWRPVSSYEQYF. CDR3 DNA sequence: TGTGCCAGCAGTTTATGGAGGCCAGTTTCTTCCTACGAGCAGTACTTC.

CDR3 DNA sequence: TGTGCCAGCAGCGGGGGACTAACTAGCACAGATACGCAGTATTTT. Translation gives CASSGGLTSTDTQYF. V gene TRBV9 combines with J gene TRBJ2-3; 7 nucleotides line up with TRBD2. This CDR3 comprises 15 residues. Per germline, CDR1 SGDLS and CDR2 YYNGEE. Unmatched junction bases numbered 4, after V lost 3 bases and J lost 0 bases.

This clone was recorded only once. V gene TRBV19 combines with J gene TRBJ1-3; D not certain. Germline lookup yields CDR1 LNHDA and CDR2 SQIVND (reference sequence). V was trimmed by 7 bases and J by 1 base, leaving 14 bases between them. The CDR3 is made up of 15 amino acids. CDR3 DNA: TGTGCCAGTAAGTTTCGTCGGGAGTCTGGAAACACCATATATTTT. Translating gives CASKFRRESGNTIYF.

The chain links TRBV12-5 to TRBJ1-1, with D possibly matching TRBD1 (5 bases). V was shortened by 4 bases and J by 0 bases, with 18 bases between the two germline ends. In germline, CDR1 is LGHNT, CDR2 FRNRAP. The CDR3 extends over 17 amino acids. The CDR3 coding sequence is TGTGCTAGTGGTTCCCAGGGACGGGGGACGCTGAACACTGAAGCTTTCTTT. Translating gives CASGSQGRGTLNTEAFF.

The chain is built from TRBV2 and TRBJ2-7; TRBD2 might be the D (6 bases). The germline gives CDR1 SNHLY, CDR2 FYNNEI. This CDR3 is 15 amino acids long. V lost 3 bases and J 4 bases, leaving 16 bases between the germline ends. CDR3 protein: CASSEGGQVRYEQYF. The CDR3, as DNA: TGTGCCAGCAGTGAGGGAGGCCAGGTTCGATACGAGCAGTACTTC.

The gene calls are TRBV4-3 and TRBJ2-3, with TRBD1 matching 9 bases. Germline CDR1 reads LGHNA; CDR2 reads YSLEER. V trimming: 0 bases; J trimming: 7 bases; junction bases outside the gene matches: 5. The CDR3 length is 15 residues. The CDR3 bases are TGCGCCAGCAGCCAAGAATACAGGGGGCAAAATACGCAGTATTTT. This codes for CASSQEYRGQNTQYF.

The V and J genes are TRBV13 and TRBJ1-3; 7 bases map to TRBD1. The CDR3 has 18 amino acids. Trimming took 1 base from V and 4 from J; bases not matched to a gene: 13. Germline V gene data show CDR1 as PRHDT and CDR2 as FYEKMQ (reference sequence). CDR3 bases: TGTGCCAGCAGCTTAGAACGTGGAGGGGGCGAATCCGGAAACACCATATATTTT. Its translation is CASSLERGGGESGNTIYF.

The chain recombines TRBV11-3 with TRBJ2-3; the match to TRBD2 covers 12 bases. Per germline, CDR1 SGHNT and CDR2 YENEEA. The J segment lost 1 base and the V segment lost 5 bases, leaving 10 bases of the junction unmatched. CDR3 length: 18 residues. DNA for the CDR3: TGTGCCAGCAGCCGCCAACAGGGACTAGCGGGCCGCACAGATACGCAGTATTTT. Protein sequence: CASSRQQGLAGRTDTQYF.

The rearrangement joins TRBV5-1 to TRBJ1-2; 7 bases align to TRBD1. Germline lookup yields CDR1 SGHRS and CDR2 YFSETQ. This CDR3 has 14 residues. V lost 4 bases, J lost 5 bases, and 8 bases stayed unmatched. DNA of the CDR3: TGCGCCAGCAGCCCGCGGGACAGCCAATATGGCTACACCTTC. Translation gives CASSPRDSQYGYTF.

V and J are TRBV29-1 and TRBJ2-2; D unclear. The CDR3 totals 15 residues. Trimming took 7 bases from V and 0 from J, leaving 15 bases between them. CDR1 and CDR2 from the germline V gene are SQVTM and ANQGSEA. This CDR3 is CSASLAASNTGELFF. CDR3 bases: TGCAGCGCTTCCCTCGCGGCTTCGAACACCGGGGAGCTGTTTTTT.

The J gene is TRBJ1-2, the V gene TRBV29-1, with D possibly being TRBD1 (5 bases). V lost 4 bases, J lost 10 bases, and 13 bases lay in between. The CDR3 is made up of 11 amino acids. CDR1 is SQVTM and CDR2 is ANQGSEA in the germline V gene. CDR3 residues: CSVGQSDHYTF. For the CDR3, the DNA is TGCAGCGTTGGACAGAGTGACCACTACACCTTC.

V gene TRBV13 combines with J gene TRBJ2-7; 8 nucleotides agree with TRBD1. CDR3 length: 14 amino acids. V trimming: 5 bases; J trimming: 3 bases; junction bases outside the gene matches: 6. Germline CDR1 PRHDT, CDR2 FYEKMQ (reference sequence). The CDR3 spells CASSPGTGNYEQYF. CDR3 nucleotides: TGTGCCAGCAGCCCCGGGACAGGTAACTACGAGCAGTACTTC.